This T cell receptor (beta chain) is drawn from a study of blood T cell repertoires in COVID-19 (dated by TCRdb to about 2020). Turning to the overall study: Samples covering the acute and convalescent phases of COVID-19 were provided by collaborators in the United States, Italy and Spain. The material from the prospective study consisted of cDNA or gDNA derived from T cells, B-cell-depleted T cells, or PBMCs. Subjects who had been exposed to COVID-19, were actively infected with it, or had recovered from it provided the deeply sampled blood TCRbeta repertoires that made up the dataset. The repertoires were made available in a free public database intended to serve as a resource for research on the immune response to SARS-CoV-2. Samples came from the ongoing ImmuneRACE study (first 160 participants) plus 1,254 subjects from 6 global collaborators. A de-identified subject ID, COVID-19 status, age in years and sex were almost always included in the sample metadata. Where available, HLA class I and class II types were taken from metadata supplied by the sample provider and were not determined by assay-based typing.

Spanning cysteine to phenylalanine, the CDR3 consists of 14 amino acids. This entry keeps only the CDR3 DNA: 42 bases, framed from base 1. V drops 5 bases and J drops 0 bases, leaving 10 bases in between. Per the germline V gene, SGHVS is the CDR1 and FNYEAQ is the CDR2. Results and caveats for the whole study, not just this receptor: The quantity of clinical and demographic metadata differed by source and by participant and was supplied without curation.

TCRbeta CDR3 regions were amplified from genomic DNA by means of the immunoSEQ Assay, a bias-controlled multiplex PCR. Under the source paper's analysis protocol: The number of nucleated cells in each sample was estimated by amplification of reference gene primers within the assay. Sequence reads were collapsed and filtered to measure the absolute abundance of every unique TCRbeta CDR3 rearrangement. For each sample, productive Simpson clonality was calculated as the square root of Simpson's diversity index over productive rearrangements. TCRdb retrieved this table from immuneACCESS and kept in-frame rearrangements only. Not all clones are present; in checked studies, unresolved V genes account for under half, and no reason is known for the remainder. V and J calls and clone size are those listed in that table; D and trimming were worked out from the DNA. This sample comprises some 390,000 clones, around 87% of them detected only once. The ten largest account for about 3% of the sample.

The table lists this clone with a count of one. The antigen it binds to is not known. No much larger clone exists at a distance of one base, and base qualities are not known. The collaborating institutions used their own protocols to collect whole blood in K2EDTA tubes. Collaborator samples were shipped for TCRbeta analysis as frozen whole blood, isolated PBMCs, or DNA extracted from either sample type. The receptor's source is a human donor in a cohort sampled during active COVID-19. Sequencing was carried out using peripheral blood. The sequence joins TRBV7-6 to TRBJ2-5; a confident D gene designation cannot be given. The CDR3 amino acid sequence is: CASSLNLYQETQYF. The DNA sequence reads TGTGCCAGCAGCCTAAACCTGTACCAAGAGACCCAGTACTTC.